These T cell receptor beta chains were read from a single sample in a study of blood T cell repertoires in COVID-19. Using immunoSEQ multiplex PCR, the repertoire was profiled, and TCRdb retains in-frame clones only, with some absent. This table holds 310,000 or so clones, 87% found once. The sequencing sample was made of PBMCs or T cells enriched from blood (not recorded which). The receptors were sampled from a woman in her twenties or thirties who had recovered from COVID-19. CDR3s leave out the opening cysteine and the closing phenylalanine or tryptophan. The size field is filled for only some rows; it gives once, few, many or a size class.

J	V	size	CDR3
TRBJ1-2	TRBV6-5	NA	ASSKGTDRYGYT
TRBJ1-4	TRBV2	NA	ASSARQRTGTNEKLF
TRBJ1-2	TRBV19	NA	ASRDRGRGYGYT
TRBJ1-1	TRBV21-1	NA	ASRGGRAGMNTEAF
TRBJ1-1	TRBV5-1	NA	ASSIMTGGMNTEAF
TRBJ1-3	TRBV11-2	NA	ASSSSGTIY
TRBJ1-1	TRBV12-5	NA	ASGLSQEAF
TRBJ2-7	TRBV7-2	NA	ASSPTASGEQY
TRBJ2-5	TRBV7-7	NA	ASSAGGTRETQY
TRBJ2-1	TRBV30	NA	AWTSGEPYNEQF
TRBJ2-1	TRBV27	NA	ASSLSGGGGYNEQF
TRBJ1-2	TRBV12-3/TRBV12-4	few	ASGQGSGYT
TRBJ1-2	TRBV6-5	NA	ASRMTGGGYT
TRBJ2-3	TRBV7-2	NA	ASSPPGLARTDTQY
TRBJ1-1	TRBV4-1	NA	ASSPPGHLNTEAF
TRBJ2-1	TRBV12-3/TRBV12-4	once	ASSSGSDNEQF
TRBJ2-1	TRBV7-9	NA	ASLVVGSSYNEQF
TRBJ2-3	TRBV9	NA	ASSPGTGLTTDTQY
TRBJ1-2	TRBV5-5	NA	ASSLTPMAREGGYT
TRBJ1-6	TRBV24-1	NA	ATSDPVPGDSPLH
TRBJ2-2	TRBV5-1	NA	ASSQGGVTGELF
TRBJ2-3	TRBV3-1/TRBV3-2	NA	ASSQVASGGSDTQY
TRBJ2-2	TRBV3-1/TRBV3-2	once	ASSQGSRRLHTGELF
TRBJ1-2	TRBV29-1	NA	SAGLGTPSYGYT